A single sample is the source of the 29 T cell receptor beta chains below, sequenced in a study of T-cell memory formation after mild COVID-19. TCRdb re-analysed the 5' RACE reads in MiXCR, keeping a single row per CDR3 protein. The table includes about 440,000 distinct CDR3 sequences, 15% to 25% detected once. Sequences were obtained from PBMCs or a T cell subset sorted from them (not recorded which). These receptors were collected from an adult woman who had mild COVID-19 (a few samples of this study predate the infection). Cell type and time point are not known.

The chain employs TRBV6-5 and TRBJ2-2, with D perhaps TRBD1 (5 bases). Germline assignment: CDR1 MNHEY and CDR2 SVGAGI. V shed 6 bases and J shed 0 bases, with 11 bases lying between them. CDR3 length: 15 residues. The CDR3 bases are TGTGCCAGCAGCCGAGACAGTTCGAACACCGGGGAGCTGTTTTTT. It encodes CASSRDSSNTGELFF.

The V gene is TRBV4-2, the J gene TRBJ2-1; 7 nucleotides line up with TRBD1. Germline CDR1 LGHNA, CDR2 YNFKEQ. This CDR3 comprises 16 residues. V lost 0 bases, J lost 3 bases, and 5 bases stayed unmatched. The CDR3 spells CASSQDVGQLYNEQFF. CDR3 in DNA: TGTGCCAGCAGCCAAGATGTGGGACAGCTCTACAATGAGCAGTTCTTC.

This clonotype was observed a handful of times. CDR3 nucleotides: TGTGCCAGCAGCCCCCAAGCGTACGAGCAGTACTTC. As protein: CASSPQAYEQYF. The rearrangement joins TRBV6-2 or TRBV6-3 to TRBJ2-7, with unresolved D. V gave up 6 bases and J gave up 4 bases, with 10 bases separating them. This CDR3 region has 12 residues. Germline V gene sequence: CDR1 MNHEY, CDR2 SVGEGT.

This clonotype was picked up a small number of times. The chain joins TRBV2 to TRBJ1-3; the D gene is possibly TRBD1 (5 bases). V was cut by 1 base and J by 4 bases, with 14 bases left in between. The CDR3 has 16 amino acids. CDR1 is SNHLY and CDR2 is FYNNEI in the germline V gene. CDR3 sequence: CASSEGWQGGGNTIYF. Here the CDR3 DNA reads TGTGCCAGCAGTGAAGGGTGGCAGGGTGGCGGAAACACCATATATTTT.

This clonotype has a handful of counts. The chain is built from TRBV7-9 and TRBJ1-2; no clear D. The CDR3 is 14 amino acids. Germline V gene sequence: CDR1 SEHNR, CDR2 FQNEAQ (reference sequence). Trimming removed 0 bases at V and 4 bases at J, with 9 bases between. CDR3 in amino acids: CASSLAPGPYGYTF. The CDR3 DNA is TGTGCCAGCAGCTTAGCACCGGGCCCCTATGGCTACACCTTC.

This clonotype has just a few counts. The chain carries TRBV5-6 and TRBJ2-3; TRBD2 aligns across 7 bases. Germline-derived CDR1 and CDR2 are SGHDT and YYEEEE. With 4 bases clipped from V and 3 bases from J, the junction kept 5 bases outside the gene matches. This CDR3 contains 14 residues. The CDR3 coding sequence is TGTGCCAGCAGCCGGATGGGGGGGACAGATACGCAGTATTTT. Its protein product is CASSRMGGTDTQYF. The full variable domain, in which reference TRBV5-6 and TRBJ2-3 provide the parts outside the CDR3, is DAGVTQSPTHLIKTRGQQVTLRCSPKSGHDTVSWYQQALGQGPQFIFQYYEEEERQRGNFPDRFSGHQFPNYSSELNVNALLLGDSALYLCASSRMGGTDTQYFGPGTRLTVL.

Written as DNA, the CDR3 is TGTGCCACCAGCGATGCGTTGGGGTCTCGCAATCAGCCCCAGCATTTT. The encoded protein is CATSDALGSRNQPQHF. The gene calls are TRBV24-1 and TRBJ1-5; no definite D call. The CDR3 extends over 16 amino acids. Germline values: CDR1 KGHDR, CDR2 SFDVKD. The V end was cut by 7 bases, the J end by 2 bases, with 17 bases between.

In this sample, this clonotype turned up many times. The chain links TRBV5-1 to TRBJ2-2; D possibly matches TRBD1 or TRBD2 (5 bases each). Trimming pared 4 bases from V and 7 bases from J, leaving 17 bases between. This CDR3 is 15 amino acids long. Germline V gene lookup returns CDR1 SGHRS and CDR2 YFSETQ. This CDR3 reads CASSLQGDLRGELFF. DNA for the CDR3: TGCGCCAGCAGCCTCCAAGGGGACCTTCGCGGGGAGCTGTTTTTT.

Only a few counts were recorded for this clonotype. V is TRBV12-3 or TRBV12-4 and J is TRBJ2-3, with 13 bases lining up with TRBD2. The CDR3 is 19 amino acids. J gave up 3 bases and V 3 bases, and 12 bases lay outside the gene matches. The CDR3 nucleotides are TGTGCCAGCAGTTTCCGGACTAGCGGGAGTAATCGGTTGACAGATACGCAGTATTTT. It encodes CASSFRTSGSNRLTDTQYF.

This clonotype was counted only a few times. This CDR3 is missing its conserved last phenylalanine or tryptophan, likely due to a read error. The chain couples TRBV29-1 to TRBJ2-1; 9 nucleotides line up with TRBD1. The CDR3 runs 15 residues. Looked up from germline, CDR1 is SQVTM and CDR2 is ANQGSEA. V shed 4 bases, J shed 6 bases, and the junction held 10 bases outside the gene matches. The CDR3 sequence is CSVGPGTGSPNEQFL. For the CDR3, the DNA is TGCAGCGTTGGCCCGGGGACAGGGTCCCCCAATGAGCAGTTCTTA.

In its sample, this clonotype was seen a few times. The CDR3: CASGQGNTEAFF. The DNA for the CDR3 is TGTGCCAGCGGACAGGGGAACACTGAAGCTTTCTTT. This sequence joins TRBV6-5 and TRBJ1-1; 8 bases fit TRBD1. Germline CDR1 and CDR2: MNHEY and SVGAGI. This CDR3 is built from 12 residues. Germline trimming cut 8 bases from V and 1 base from J; bases unmatched to any gene: 0.

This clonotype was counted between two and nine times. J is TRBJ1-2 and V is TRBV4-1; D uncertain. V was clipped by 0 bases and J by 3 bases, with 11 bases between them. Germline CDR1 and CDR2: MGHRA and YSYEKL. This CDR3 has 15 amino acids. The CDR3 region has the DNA TGCGCCAGCAGCCAAGAACGGTTCAGTTACTATGGCTACACCTTC. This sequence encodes CASSQERFSYYGYTF.

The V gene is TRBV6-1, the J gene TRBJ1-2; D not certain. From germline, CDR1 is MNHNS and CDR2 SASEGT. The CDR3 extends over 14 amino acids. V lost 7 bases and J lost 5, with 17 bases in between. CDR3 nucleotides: TGTGCCAGCAAGGTTTTGGGTACACAATATGGCTACACCTTC. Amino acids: CASKVLGTQYGYTF.

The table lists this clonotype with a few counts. Written as DNA, the CDR3 is TGTGCCGCCATACAGGGCAATGAGCAGTTCTTC. Translation gives CAAIQGNEQFF. This chain joins TRBV2 and TRBJ2-1; a possible D gene is TRBD1 (6 bases). Per the germline V gene, CDR1 is SNHLY and CDR2 is FYNNEI. The CDR3 covers 11 residues. V shed 11 bases and J shed 6 bases, with 11 bases lying between them.

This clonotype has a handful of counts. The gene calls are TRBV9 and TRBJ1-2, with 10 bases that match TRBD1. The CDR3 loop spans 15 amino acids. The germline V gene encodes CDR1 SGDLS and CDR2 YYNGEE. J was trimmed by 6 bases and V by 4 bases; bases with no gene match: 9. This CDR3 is CASSTPRGQGNGYTF. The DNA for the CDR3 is TGTGCCAGCAGCACTCCCCGGGGACAGGGGAATGGCTACACCTTC. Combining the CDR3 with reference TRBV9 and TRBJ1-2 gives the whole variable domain DSGVTQTPKHLITATGQRVTLRCSPRSGDLSVYWYQQSLDQGLQFLIQYYNGEERAKGNILERFSAQQFPDLHSELNLSSLELGDSALYFCASSTPRGQGNGYTFGSGTRLTVV.

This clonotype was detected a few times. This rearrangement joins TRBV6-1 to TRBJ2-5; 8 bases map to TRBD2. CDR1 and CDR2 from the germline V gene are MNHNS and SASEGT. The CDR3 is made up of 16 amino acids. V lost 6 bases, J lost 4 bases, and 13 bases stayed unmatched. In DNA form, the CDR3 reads TGTGCCAGCAGCCTAACTAGCGGTCCTCCAGTAGAGACCCAGTACTTC. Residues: CASSLTSGPPVETQYF.

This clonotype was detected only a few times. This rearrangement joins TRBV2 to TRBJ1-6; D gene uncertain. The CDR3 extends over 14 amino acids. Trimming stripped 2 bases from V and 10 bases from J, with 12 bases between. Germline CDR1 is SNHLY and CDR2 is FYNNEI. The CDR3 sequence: CASSESDRGSPLHF. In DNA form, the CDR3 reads TGTGCCAGCAGTGAAAGTGACCGTGGATCACCCCTCCACTTT.

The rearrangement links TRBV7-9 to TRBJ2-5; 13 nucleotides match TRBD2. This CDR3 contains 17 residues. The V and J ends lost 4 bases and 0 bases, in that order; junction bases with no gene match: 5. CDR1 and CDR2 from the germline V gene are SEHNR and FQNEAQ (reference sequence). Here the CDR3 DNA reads TGTGCCAGCAGCTGGGGACTAGCGGGGCTGTACCAAGAGACCCAGTACTTC. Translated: CASSWGLAGLYQETQYF. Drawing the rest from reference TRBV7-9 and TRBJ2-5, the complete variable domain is DTGVSQNPRHKITKRGQNVTFRCDPISEHNRLYWYRQTLGQGPEFLTYFQNEAQLEKSRLLSDRFSAERPKGSFSTLEIQRTEQGDSAMYLCASSWGLAGLYQETQYFGPGTRLLVL.

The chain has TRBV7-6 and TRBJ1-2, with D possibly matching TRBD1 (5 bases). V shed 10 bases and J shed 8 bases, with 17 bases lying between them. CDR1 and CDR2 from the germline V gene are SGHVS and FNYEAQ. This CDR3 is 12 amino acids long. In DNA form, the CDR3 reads TGTGCCACCTCCGAGTGGGCAGGGGGCTACACCTTC. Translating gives CATSEWAGGYTF. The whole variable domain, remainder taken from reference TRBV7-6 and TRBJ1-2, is GAGVSQSPRYKVTKRGQDVALRCDPISGHVSLYWYRQALGQGPEFLTYFNYEAQQDKSGLPNDRFSAERPEGSISTLTIQRTEQRDSAMYRCATSEWAGGYTFGSGTRLTVV.

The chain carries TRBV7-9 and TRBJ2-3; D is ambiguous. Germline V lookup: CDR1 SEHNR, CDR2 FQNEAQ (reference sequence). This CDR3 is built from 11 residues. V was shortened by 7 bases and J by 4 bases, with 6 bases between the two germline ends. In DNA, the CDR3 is TGTGCCAGCATCCCAGCAGATACGCAGTATTTT. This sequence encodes CASIPADTQYF.

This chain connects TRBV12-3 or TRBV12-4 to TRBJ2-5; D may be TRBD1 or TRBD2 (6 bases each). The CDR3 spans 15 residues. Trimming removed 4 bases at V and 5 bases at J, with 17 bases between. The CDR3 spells CASSSLGGWTETQYF. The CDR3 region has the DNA TGTGCCAGCAGTTCTTTGGGGGGCTGGACGGAGACCCAGTACTTC.

CDR3 residues: CASSADIASYNEQFF. CDR3 DNA: TGCGCCAGCAGCGCTGACATAGCCTCCTACAATGAGCAGTTCTTC. This chain links TRBV5-1 with TRBJ2-1; D uncertain. Germline V lookup: CDR1 SGHRS, CDR2 YFSETQ. V dropped 4 bases and J dropped 0 bases, with 11 bases sitting between them. CDR3 length equals 15 residues.

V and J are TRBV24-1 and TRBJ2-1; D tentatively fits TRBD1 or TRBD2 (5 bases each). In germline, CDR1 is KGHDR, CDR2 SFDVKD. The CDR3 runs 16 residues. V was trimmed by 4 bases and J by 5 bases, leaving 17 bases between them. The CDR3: CATSEIPAGRDNEQFF. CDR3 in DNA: TGTGCCACCAGTGAGATCCCGGCAGGGAGAGACAATGAGCAGTTCTTC.

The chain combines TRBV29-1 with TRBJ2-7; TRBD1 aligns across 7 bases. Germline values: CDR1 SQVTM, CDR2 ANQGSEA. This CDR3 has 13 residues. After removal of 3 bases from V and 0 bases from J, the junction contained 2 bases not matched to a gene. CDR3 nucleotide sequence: TGCAGCGTTGAGGGGGACAGCTCCTACGAGCAGTACTTC. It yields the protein CSVEGDSSYEQYF.

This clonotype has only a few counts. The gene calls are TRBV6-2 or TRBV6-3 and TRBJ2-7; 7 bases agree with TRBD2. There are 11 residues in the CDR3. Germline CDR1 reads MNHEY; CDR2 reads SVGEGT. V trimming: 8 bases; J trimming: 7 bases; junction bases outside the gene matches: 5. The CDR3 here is CASGGVDEQYF. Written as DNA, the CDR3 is TGTGCCAGCGGGGGGGTTGATGAGCAGTACTTC.

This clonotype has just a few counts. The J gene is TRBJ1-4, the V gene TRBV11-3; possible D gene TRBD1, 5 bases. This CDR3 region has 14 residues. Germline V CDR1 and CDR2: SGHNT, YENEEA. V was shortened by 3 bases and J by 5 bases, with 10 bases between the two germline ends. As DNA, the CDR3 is TGTGCCAGCAGCTTTTCAGGGTACAATGAAAAACTGTTTTTT. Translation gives CASSFSGYNEKLFF.

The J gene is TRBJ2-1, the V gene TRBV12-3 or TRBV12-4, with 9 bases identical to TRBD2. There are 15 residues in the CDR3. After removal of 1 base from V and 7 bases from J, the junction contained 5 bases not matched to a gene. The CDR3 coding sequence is TGTGCCAGCAGTTTAGGGCTAGCGGGGAAGAATGAGCAGTTCTTC. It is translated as CASSLGLAGKNEQFF.

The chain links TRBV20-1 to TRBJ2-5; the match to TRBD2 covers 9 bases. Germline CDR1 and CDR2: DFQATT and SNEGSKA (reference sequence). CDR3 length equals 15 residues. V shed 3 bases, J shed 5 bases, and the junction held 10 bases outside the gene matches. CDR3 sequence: CSASGGTSIRETQYF. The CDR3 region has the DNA TGCAGTGCTAGTGGGGGGACTAGCATCCGGGAGACCCAGTACTTC.

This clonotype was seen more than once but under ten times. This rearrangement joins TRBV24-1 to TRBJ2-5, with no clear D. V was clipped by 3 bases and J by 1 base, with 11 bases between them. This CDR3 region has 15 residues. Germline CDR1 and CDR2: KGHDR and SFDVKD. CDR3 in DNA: TGTGCCACCAGTGATAACCGAGCCTCCCAAGAGACCCAGTACTTC. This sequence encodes CATSDNRASQETQYF.